These 16 T cell receptor beta chains were sequenced from one sample in a study of tumor-infiltrating lymphocytes in primary liver carcinoma. Constant-region priming of roughly 500 ng total RNA yielded TCR beta cDNA. What produced the TCR beta libraries was three nested multiplex PCR rounds using slightly modified ARM-PCR. Primers for the first two PCR rounds were TRBV1-TRBV30 forward primers and a C-beta reverse primer (around 11 cycles per round). TCRdb analysed the multiplex PCR reads with MiXCR anew, one entry per CDR3 protein. The sample records 75,000 to 80,000 distinct CDR3 sequences, under 75% being singletons. Each 20-30 mg portion of unsorted bulk tissue served as the source for co-extraction of RNA and DNA. Specimen: tumor-adjacent normal liver tissue. The receptors here all came from a man aged 40-55 years with primary liver carcinoma and hepatitis B virus infection.

The chain is built from TRBV6-2 or TRBV6-3 and TRBJ2-7; 8 bases are shared with TRBD2. J gave up 5 bases and V 0 bases, and 9 bases lay outside the gene matches. Looked up from germline, CDR1 is MNHEY and CDR2 is SVGEGT. CDR3 length: 16 amino acids. Here the CDR3 DNA reads TGTGCCAGCAGTTACTCACAACTAGCGGTTCGTAACGAGCAGTACTTC. Amino acid sequence: CASSYSQLAVRNEQYF.

This rearrangement joins TRBV6-5 to TRBJ2-1; D uncertain. The V gene lost 6 bases and the J gene lost 4 bases, with 19 bases spanning the gap. This CDR3 comprises 16 residues. Germline lookup yields CDR1 MNHEY and CDR2 SVGAGI. The CDR3 protein is CASSVTKRVGYNEQFF. In DNA, the CDR3 is TGTGCCAGCAGCGTTACAAAAAGGGTCGGTTACAATGAGCAGTTCTTC.

Remarks on this clonotype: One end of the junction does not line up with germline, which may come from a read error. V gene TRBV4-1 combines with J gene TRBJ2-1; D may be TRBD1 (6 bases). This CDR3 contains 15 residues. The germline V gene has CDR1 MGHRA and CDR2 YSYEKL. CDR3 sequence: CASSQARLQGNEQSF. In nucleotides, the CDR3 is TGCGCCAGCAGCCAAGCACGCTTACAGGGTAATGAGCAGTCCTTC.

This clonotype was detected ten times or more. The CDR3, as DNA: TGTGCCAGTAATTCGGGCGCAGGGAGGACAGATACGCAGTATTTT. This sequence encodes CASNSGAGRTDTQYF. The chain employs TRBV19 and TRBJ2-3; D may be TRBD2 (6 bases). The CDR3 has 15 residues. Per the germline V gene, CDR1 is LNHDA and CDR2 is SQIVND (reference sequence). The germline V and J ends were trimmed by 7 bases and 3 bases, with 17 bases remaining between them.

Regarding this clonotype: Here the CDR3 omits its conserved ending phenylalanine or tryptophan, so a read error is the likely source. V is TRBV11-2 and J is TRBJ2-1; 9 nucleotides agree with TRBD2. Germline-derived CDR1 and CDR2 are SGHAT and FQNNGV. This CDR3 comprises 16 residues. CDR3 region: CDSSSELLAGMNEQFS. The CDR3 DNA follows: TGTGACAGCAGCTCAGAGCTCCTAGCGGGAATGAATGAGCAGTTCTCG.

The CDR3 DNA is TGTGCCAGCAGCTTAGCAGAGTTGAAGGATACGCAGTATTTT. As protein: CASSLAELKDTQYF. The chain couples TRBV7-9 to TRBJ2-3; the D is unclear. Germline V gives CDR1 SEHNR, CDR2 FQNEAQ (reference sequence). The CDR3 runs 14 residues. Trimming pared 0 bases from V and 6 bases from J, leaving 10 bases between.

The V gene is TRBV4-1, the J gene TRBJ2-1, with D perhaps matching TRBD2 (6 bases). The V end was cut by 2 bases, the J end by 3 bases, with 17 bases between. The CDR3 has 17 amino acids. Germline loops: CDR1 MGHRA, CDR2 YSYEKL. CDR3 protein: CASSQSDTNGSYNEQFF. The CDR3 bases are TGCGCCAGCAGCCAAAGCGATACTAACGGGAGCTACAATGAGCAGTTCTTC.

This clonotype has ten or more counts. The rearrangement joins TRBV4-3 to TRBJ2-1, with 9 bases matching TRBD1. The V gene end was trimmed by 4 bases and the J gene end by 12 bases; junction bases not matched to a gene: 16. Germline V gene sequence: CDR1 LGHNA, CDR2 YSLEER. CDR3 size: 16 residues. CDR3 DNA sequence: TGCGCCAGCAGCCGTTTCTCCGGGACAGGGATGCAAGGGCAGTTCTTC. This gives the protein CASSRFSGTGMQGQFF.

Concerning this clonotype itself: This likely comes from a read error, as the CDR3 has no conserved phenylalanine or tryptophan at its end. V usage is TRBV4-1 and J usage is TRBJ1-4; weak D call: TRBD1 (5 bases). Germline V gene lookup returns CDR1 MGHRA and CDR2 YSYEKL. The CDR3 has 14 amino acids. In DNA, the CDR3 is TGCGCCAGTAGCCAAGGGGCCCGAAATGAAAAACTGTTTTCT. Protein sequence: CASSQGARNEKLFS.

This chain links TRBV15 with TRBJ2-1, with 9 bases identical to TRBD2. Germline V gives CDR1 LNHNV, CDR2 YYDKDF (reference sequence). The CDR3 length is 14 residues. Trimming at V came to 0 bases and at J to 14 bases, leaving 8 bases not matched to a gene. The CDR3 coding sequence is TGTGCCACCAGCAGAGACCTAGCGGGGACAGAGGAGTTCTTC. This encodes CATSRDLAGTEEFF.

About this clonotype: Sequence at one end of the junction differs from germline and may be a read error. The rearrangement joins TRBV6-2 or TRBV6-3 to TRBJ2-1, with D tentatively TRBD1 (6 bases). Germline lookup yields CDR1 MNHEY and CDR2 SVGEGT. The CDR3 totals 16 residues. In nucleotides, the CDR3 is TGTGGCAGCAGTTACGGTGGGCAGGGGCCATACAATGAGCAGTTCTTC. Encoded protein: CGSSYGGQGPYNEQFF.

This sequence joins TRBV10-3 and TRBJ2-7; no clear D. This CDR3 spans 17 amino acids. With 7 bases removed from V and 2 bases from J, the gap between germline ends came to 24 bases. Per the germline V gene, CDR1 is ENHRY and CDR2 is SYGVKD. The CDR3 sequence: CAIIAGWRDEVAYEQYF. CDR3 nucleotide sequence: TGTGCCATCATTGCCGGCTGGCGCGATGAGGTAGCCTACGAGCAGTACTTC.

As regards this clonotype: One end of the junction does not line up with germline, which may come from a read error. V usage is TRBV19 and J usage is TRBJ2-4; D might be TRBD1 or TRBD2, each matching 5 bases. From germline, CDR1 is LNHDA and CDR2 SQIVND (reference sequence). The length of the CDR3 is 14 residues. This CDR3 is CTSSSGAGGNIQYF. The CDR3 DNA sequence: TGTACCAGTAGTAGTGGGGCCGGAGGAAACATTCAGTACTTC.

For this clonotype: An end of the junction does not agree with germline; a read error may underlie this. The chain carries TRBV6-2 or TRBV6-3 and TRBJ2-3, with unresolved D. CDR1 is MNHEY, CDR2 SVGEGT, per germline. The CDR3 loop spans 17 amino acids. The CDR3 loop reads CASGYFPLGFGTDTQYF. DNA of the CDR3: TGTGCCAGCGGTTACTTCCCTCTGGGGTTTGGCACAGATACGCAGTATTTT.

This clonotype was counted a few times. V usage is TRBV5-6 and J usage is TRBJ1-1; D is uncertain. The germline V gene encodes CDR1 SGHDT and CDR2 YYEEEE. Trimming removed 2 bases from V and 4 bases from J, with 15 bases in between. The CDR3 runs 15 residues. The CDR3 reads CASSFPGLIPTEAFF. DNA for the CDR3: TGTGCCAGCAGCTTTCCGGGCCTTATTCCCACTGAAGCTTTCTTT.

The chain joins TRBV14 to TRBJ2-1, with 11 positions matching TRBD1. Germline CDR1 SGHDN, CDR2 FVKESK. This CDR3 region has 16 residues. V shed 4 bases and J 6 bases; nucleotides not matched to a gene: 8. In nucleotides, the CDR3 is TGTGCCAGCAGCCGAGACCGGGACAGGGGGTTCAATGAGCAGTTCTTC. Residues: CASSRDRDRGFNEQFF.